This T cell receptor (beta chain) emerged from a study of human T cells and chemical hapten exposure. Study-level results: It should be noted that donors had alopecia, so their immune response may differ from healthy people's.

The V gene's germline CDR1 is ENHRY and CDR2 SYGVKD. This CDR3 comprises 16 residues. V dropped 0 bases and J dropped 5; count of bases not matched to a gene: 7. The time point was: pre-sensitization, week 0. The treatment denotes: therapeutic diphenylcyclopropenone sensitization with weekly scalp DPC. Separate cDNA molecules received unique molecular identifiers, which the library attached to them. In TCRdb, the RACE reads were re-called with MiXCR into one record per CDR3 protein. Of around 260,000 distinct CDR3 sequences listed, about 9% are singletons. Details on this clonotype: Its target is unknown.

This specimen was whole blood, taken in connection with sensitization to the hapten diphenylcyclopropenone (DPC). The genes are TRBV10-3 and TRBJ2-5; 9 bases match TRBD2. The clonotype comes from a middle-aged woman with alopecia areata. Some clones in this sample may be carry-over from other donors' samples. CDR3 in DNA: TGTGCCATCAGTGAGTCGGGCGGGAGGGCCTCTGAGACCCAGTACTTC. Translated, it gives CAISESGGRASETQYF.